Following are 31 T cell receptor beta chains from one sample sequenced in a study of shared clonotypes between healthy human individuals. Only CD45RO-negative cells positively selected for CCR7 counted as naive CD8 cells, so terminally differentiated effector memory CD45RA+ cells were excluded. This table comes from immunoSEQ multiplex PCR, and its TCRdb copy is limited to in-frame clones, with some not included. The sample comprises millions of clones, approximately 94% of which are singletons, and 0.9% to 1.4% rests with the top ten. The sequenced sample consisted of naive CD8+ T cells sorted from blood. All receptors come from a man between 18 and 29 years old in good health.

The V gene is TRBV19, the J gene TRBJ2-7; 9 bases align to TRBD1. From germline, CDR1 is LNHDA and CDR2 SQIVND (reference sequence). The CDR3 extends over 13 amino acids. V trimming: 11 bases; J trimming: 4 bases; junction bases outside the gene matches: 9. The CDR3 loop is CAAAQTGGYEQYF. Written as DNA, the CDR3 is TGTGCCGCGGCCCAGACAGGGGGTTACGAGCAGTACTTC.

The V and J genes are TRBV6-6 and TRBJ2-7, with 7 bases lining up with TRBD1. V lost 8 bases and J lost 0; bases outside the gene matches: 10. Germline CDR1 is MNHNY and CDR2 is SVGAGI (reference sequence). There are 15 residues in the CDR3. CDR3 amino acids: CASGTGAPYSYEQYF. The CDR3 DNA is TGTGCCAGCGGTACAGGGGCGCCTTACTCCTACGAGCAGTACTTC.

The chain uses TRBV9 and TRBJ2-7; a weak D match, TRBD1 (6 bases). The V end lost 0 bases, the J end lost 3 bases, and 10 bases lay between the germline ends. CDR3 length: 14 amino acids. CDR1 and CDR2 from the germline V gene are SGDLS and YYNGEE. CDR3 coding DNA: TGTGCCAGCAGCGTAGGACAGGACGTCTACGAGCAGTACTTC. It codes for CASSVGQDVYEQYF.

The chain carries TRBV29-1 and TRBJ2-5, with D uncertain. The CDR3 is 12 amino acids. Per germline, CDR1 SQVTM and CDR2 ANQGSEA. The V gene lost 6 bases and the J gene lost 5 bases, with 13 bases spanning the gap. In DNA, the CDR3 is TGCAGCGTGGTCGCGCGTGGGGAGACCCAGTACTTC. Translation gives CSVVARGETQYF.

V usage is TRBV6-6 and J usage is TRBJ2-3, with TRBD2 as a possible D gene (5 bases). Trimming stripped 7 bases from V and 0 bases from J, with 14 bases between. The CDR3 runs 15 residues. Germline V lookup: CDR1 MNHNY, CDR2 SVGAGI (reference sequence). This CDR3 reads CASNDYSPSTDTQYF. In DNA, the CDR3 is TGTGCCAGCAACGACTACTCCCCGAGCACAGATACGCAGTATTTT.

The chain uses TRBV6-1 and TRBJ1-3, with D possibly being TRBD1 (5 bases). Germline CDR1 and CDR2: MNHNS and SASEGT. V lost 0 bases and J lost 0, with 12 bases in between. This CDR3 region has 17 residues. The chain's CDR3 is CASSEATNRISGNTIYF. The CDR3 region has the DNA TGTGCCAGCAGTGAAGCGACGAACAGGATCTCTGGAAACACCATATATTTT.

V is TRBV28 and J is TRBJ2-7; 8 nucleotides align to TRBD2. After removal of 3 bases from V and 0 bases from J, the junction contained 7 bases not matched to a gene. The CDR3 has 16 amino acids. Germline V gives CDR1 MDHEN, CDR2 SYDVKM. As DNA, the CDR3 is TGTGCCAGCAGTTTTCCCGGGGGGGGGAGCTCCTACGAGCAGTACTTC. The encoded protein is CASSFPGGGSSYEQYF.

The rearrangement joins TRBV7-8 to TRBJ2-7; the match to TRBD1 covers 9 bases. The V gene end was trimmed by 0 bases and the J gene end by 6 bases; junction bases not matched to a gene: 12. The CDR3 totals 17 residues. Germline CDR1 is SGHVS and CDR2 is FQNEAQ. CDR3 in amino acids: CASSLAFIGTGIAEQYF. DNA of the CDR3: TGTGCCAGCAGCTTAGCCTTTATCGGGACAGGGATCGCCGAGCAGTACTTC.

The V call is TRBV29-1, the J call TRBJ2-3; 12 positions match TRBD2. Per the germline V gene, CDR1 is SQVTM and CDR2 is ANQGSEA. CDR3 length: 16 amino acids. V gave up 3 bases and J gave up 1 base; unmatched junction bases: 5. This CDR3 reads CSVELRLAGGTDTQYF. Written as DNA, the CDR3 is TGCAGCGTTGAGCTTCGACTAGCGGGAGGCACAGATACGCAGTATTTT.

The chain recombines TRBV12-5 with TRBJ1-3, with unresolved D. Trimming took off 0 bases at V and 8 bases at J, with 20 bases between the two ends. The CDR3 is made up of 17 amino acids. Germline V gene sequence: CDR1 LGHNT, CDR2 FRNRAP. CDR3 bases: TGTGCTAGTGGTTTGGTAATCGACCGCCAGCAGGCGGACACCATATATTTT. This encodes CASGLVIDRQQADTIYF. Using reference TRBV12-5 and TRBJ1-3 for the parts outside the CDR3, the full variable domain is DARVTQTPRHKVTEMGQEVTMRCQPILGHNTVFWYRQTMMQGLELLAYFRNRAPLDDSGMPKDRFSAEMPDATLATLKIQPSEPRDSAVYFCASGLVIDRQQADTIYFGEGSWLTVV.

As DNA, the CDR3 is TGTGCCAGCAGCTTAATGGGGGGGACTAGCTACCGCAATGAGCAGTTCTTC. Its protein is CASSLMGGTSYRNEQFF. The chain is built from TRBV7-3 and TRBJ2-1, with 9 bases that match TRBD2. With 1 base clipped from V and 6 bases from J, the junction kept 10 bases outside the gene matches. There are 17 residues in the CDR3. Germline loops: CDR1 SGHTA, CDR2 FQGTGA.

The rearrangement uses TRBV10-2 and TRBJ2-7; no definite D call. Trimming removed 4 bases from V and 2 bases from J, with 9 bases in between. This CDR3 comprises 13 residues. Germline V gene lookup returns CDR1 WSHSY and CDR2 SAAADI. CDR3: CASSVFQAYEQYF. Here the CDR3 DNA reads TGCGCCAGCAGTGTGTTCCAGGCCTACGAGCAGTACTTC.

This chain uses TRBV6-6 with TRBJ2-1; TRBD2 is a possible D gene (6 bases). Germline CDR1 MNHNY, CDR2 SVGAGI (reference sequence). CDR3 length: 16 residues. Trimming took 0 bases from V and 4 from J, leaving 13 bases between them. The CDR3 bases are TGTGCCAGCAGTTACTCTCCGGGGGACCTATACAATGAGCAGTTCTTC. It translates to CASSYSPGDLYNEQFF.

The J gene is TRBJ1-1, the V gene TRBV19; D is unclear. V dropped 6 bases and J dropped 5 bases, with 7 bases sitting between them. Germline V gives CDR1 LNHDA, CDR2 SQIVND (reference sequence). The length of the CDR3 is 11 residues. The CDR3 nucleotides are TGTGCCAGTAGATGGACGACTGAAGCTTTCTTT. Translating gives CASRWTTEAFF.

The chain recombines TRBV4-1 with TRBJ2-7; TRBD2 matches at 9 bases. Germline assignment: CDR1 MGHRA and CDR2 YSYEKL. The ends lost 4 bases at V and 4 bases at J; junction bases unmatched: 5. The CDR3 is 14 amino acids. DNA for the CDR3: TGCGCCAGCAGCCTACGGCGGGAGGGGTACGAGCAGTACTTC. Translation gives CASSLRREGYEQYF.

Note on this clone: Other DNA sequences of this sample code for an identical CDR3. The chain recombines TRBV4-1 with TRBJ2-3, with D uncertain. Trimming stripped 0 bases from V and 0 bases from J, with 7 bases between. This CDR3 is built from 15 residues. Germline V gives CDR1 MGHRA, CDR2 YSYEKL. The chain's CDR3 is CASSQDGDSTDTQYF. CDR3 DNA: TGCGCCAGCAGCCAAGATGGAGACAGCACAGATACGCAGTATTTT.

The chain has TRBV11-2 and TRBJ2-3; 7 bases agree with TRBD1. J lost 1 base, V lost 9 bases, and 7 bases had no gene match. The CDR3 loop spans 14 amino acids. CDR1 and CDR2 (germline): SGHAT, FQNNGV. The CDR3 DNA follows: TGTGCCAGTACACAGGGGTATGGCACAGATACGCAGTATTTT. Protein product: CASTQGYGTDTQYF.

The J gene is TRBJ2-7, the V gene TRBV6-5; either TRBD1 or TRBD2 may supply D (5 bases each). CDR1 is MNHEY and CDR2 is SVGAGI in the germline V gene. The CDR3 runs to 14 residues. V was shortened by 4 bases and J by 2 bases, with 12 bases between the two germline ends. The CDR3 sequence is CASSFPGPTYEQYF. In DNA form, the CDR3 reads TGTGCCAGCAGTTTCCCGGGACCGACCTACGAGCAGTACTTC.

The chain recombines TRBV28 with TRBJ1-2; D remains ambiguous. The CDR3 loop spans 13 amino acids. Germline V gene data show CDR1 as MDHEN and CDR2 as SYDVKM. With 0 bases removed from V and 4 bases from J, the gap between germline ends came to 6 bases. The DNA of the CDR3 is TGTGCCAGCAGTTTATGGCAGCTCTATGGCTACACCTTC. Its translation is CASSLWQLYGYTF.

Regarding this clone: Other DNA sequences of this sample code for an identical CDR3. The chain recombines TRBV9 with TRBJ1-1; D unclear. Germline CDR1 SGDLS, CDR2 YYNGEE. V was trimmed by 0 bases and J by 5 bases, leaving 8 bases between them. The CDR3 covers 13 residues. The DNA of the CDR3 is TGTGCCAGCAGCGTAGGCGGCCGGACTGAAGCTTTCTTT. It codes for CASSVGGRTEAFF.

V gene TRBV6-5 combines with J gene TRBJ2-5; D is unclear. The germline V and J ends were trimmed by 0 bases and 2 bases, with 4 bases remaining between them. CDR1 MNHEY and CDR2 SVGAGI come from the germline V gene. The CDR3 contains 13 residues. The CDR3 sequence: CASSYSTQETQYF. DNA of the CDR3: TGTGCCAGCAGTTACTCGACTCAAGAGACCCAGTACTTC.

The chain is built from TRBV7-6 and TRBJ2-7; 11 positions match TRBD2. The CDR3 spans 14 residues. Germline loops: CDR1 SGHVS, CDR2 FNYEAQ. After removal of 5 bases from V and 6 bases from J, the junction contained 6 bases not matched to a gene. The CDR3 loop reads CASSLSLAGGEQYF. In nucleotides, the CDR3 is TGTGCCAGCAGCCTATCTCTAGCGGGAGGCGAGCAGTACTTC.

The chain recombines TRBV7-9 with TRBJ2-3; TRBD1 agrees at 7 bases. V shed 5 bases, J shed 3 bases, and the junction held 14 bases outside the gene matches. The CDR3 has 17 amino acids. Germline CDR1 SEHNR, CDR2 FQNEAQ (reference sequence). The CDR3 loop is CASSPPTGERPTDTQYF. The CDR3 bases are TGTGCCAGCAGCCCACCCACAGGGGAACGGCCTACAGATACGCAGTATTTT. Based on the CDR3 plus reference TRBV7-9 and TRBJ2-3, the full variable domain is DTGVSQNPRHKITKRGQNVTFRCDPISEHNRLYWYRQTLGQGPEFLTYFQNEAQLEKSRLLSDRFSAERPKGSFSTLEIQRTEQGDSAMYLCASSPPTGERPTDTQYFGPGTRLTVL.

The V and J genes are TRBV7-9 and TRBJ1-6, with D unclear. V was pared by 5 bases and J by 0 bases, with 5 bases between. CDR3 length equals 14 residues. The germline gives CDR1 SEHNR, CDR2 FQNEAQ (reference sequence). The CDR3 sequence is CASSRSSYNSPLHF. As DNA, the CDR3 is TGTGCCAGCAGCAGGAGCTCCTATAATTCACCCCTCCACTTT.

The chain combines TRBV6-1 with TRBJ2-1; 10 bases align to TRBD1. Germline loops: CDR1 MNHNS, CDR2 SASEGT. Germline trimming cut 4 bases from V and 9 bases from J; bases unmatched to any gene: 6. This CDR3 contains 14 residues. This CDR3 is CASSAQTGGSEQFF. Here the CDR3 DNA reads TGTGCCAGCAGTGCCCAGACAGGGGGCAGTGAGCAGTTCTTC.

The chain recombines TRBV5-4 with TRBJ1-2, with 7 bases matching TRBD1. The V gene end was trimmed by 4 bases and the J gene end by 8 bases; junction bases not matched to a gene: 8. The CDR3 totals 13 residues. Looked up from germline, CDR1 is SGHNT and CDR2 is YYREEE (reference sequence). The DNA for the CDR3 is TGTGCCAGCAGCGACTTACAGGGGTTGGGCTACACCTTC. Translation: CASSDLQGLGYTF. Full variable domain (missing parts from reference TRBV5-4 and TRBJ1-2): ETGVTQSPTHLIKTRGQQVTLRCSSQSGHNTVSWYQQALGQGPQFIFQYYREEENGRGNFPPRFSGLQFPNYSSELNVNALELDDSALYLCASSDLQGLGYTFGSGTRLTVV.

This chain joins TRBV10-1 and TRBJ2-1; D is uncertain. This CDR3 is 13 amino acids long. V lost 3 bases and J lost 7, with 10 bases in between. In germline, CDR1 is WNHNN, CDR2 SYGVQD (reference sequence). Here the CDR3 reads CASSDLDPNEQFF. CDR3 bases: TGCGCCAGCAGTGATCTAGATCCGAATGAGCAGTTCTTC.

The CDR3 is CASSLDALQGGYQPQHF. In DNA, the CDR3 is TGTGCCAGCAGCTTAGACGCCTTACAGGGGGGGTATCAGCCCCAGCATTTT. J is TRBJ1-5 and V is TRBV11-2, with 8 bases fitting TRBD1. V lost 0 bases and J lost 5; bases outside the gene matches: 9. Germline CDR1 is SGHAT and CDR2 is FQNNGV. The CDR3 is made up of 17 amino acids. Using reference TRBV11-2 and TRBJ1-5 for the parts outside the CDR3, the full variable domain is EAGVAQSPRYKIIEKRQSVAFWCNPISGHATLYWYQQILGQGPKLLIQFQNNGVVDDSQLPKDRFSAERLKGVDSTLKIQPAKLEDSAVYLCASSLDALQGGYQPQHFGDGTRLSIL.

Points on this clone: A read error may account for a junction end that differs from germline. The chain couples TRBV7-2 to TRBJ2-1; 7 bases line up with TRBD1. This CDR3 comprises 17 residues. The germline V gene has CDR1 SGHTA and CDR2 FQGNSA. In DNA form, the CDR3 reads TGTGCCAGCACCTTAGGTGCTGACAGGGATCCCTACAATGAGCAGTTCTTC. This codes for CASTLGADRDPYNEQFF.

The chain couples TRBV11-3 to TRBJ2-7; D not resolved. The CDR3 consists of 13 residues. Trimming took off 1 base at V and 3 bases at J, with 7 bases between the two ends. CDR1 is SGHNT, CDR2 YENEEA, per germline. The CDR3: CASSLAPDYEQYF. CDR3 DNA: TGTGCCAGCAGCTTAGCTCCAGACTACGAGCAGTACTTC.

V is TRBV10-3 and J is TRBJ2-1; D ambiguous. The germline V and J ends were trimmed by 10 bases and 3 bases, with 13 bases remaining between them. The germline gives CDR1 ENHRY, CDR2 SYGVKD. CDR3 length: 13 residues. Written as DNA, the CDR3 is TGTGCCACGCTGACGGACGACTACAATGAGCAGTTCTTC. As protein: CATLTDDYNEQFF.